A selection of T cell receptor beta chains follows, all from one sample in a study of CD8 T cells in Susac syndrome. TCRdb re-derived calls from the immunoSEQ multiplex PCR reads in MiXCR, one entry per CDR3 protein. The sample gives about 18,000 distinct CDR3 sequences, 85% to 95% of which show up once; less than 0.3% is in the top ten. The material sequenced was CD8+ T cells from PBMCs. The receptors come from a human donor in good health. CDR3s leave out the opening cysteine and the closing phenylalanine or tryptophan.

V	J	CDR3
TRBV3-1	TRBJ2-1	ASSPRLGGLDNEQF
TRBV2	TRBJ2-1	ASRDDRVETYNEQF
TRBV27	TRBJ1-5	ASSLGTGLSQPQH
TRBV9	TRBJ2-7	ASSVEDTPYEQY
TRBV15	TRBJ1-4	ATSQGATNEKLF
TRBV5-1	TRBJ1-1	ASSGSMNTEAF
TRBV4-2	TRBJ1-2	ASSQESNTAYGYT
TRBV12-3/TRBV12-4	TRBJ2-2	ASLITGNTGELF
TRBV7-9	TRBJ2-1	ASSFTGQGFDEQF
TRBV28	TRBJ2-4	ASGQFSENIQY
TRBV7-9	TRBJ2-7	ASSLVTSGAYEQY
TRBV27	TRBJ1-1	ASTGLSMNTEAF
TRBV5-1	TRBJ2-3	ASNDGTKRTDTQY
TRBV2	TRBJ2-1	ASSANRDYRNEQF
TRBV27	TRBJ2-1	ASSPDSSSYNEQF
TRBV28	TRBJ2-5	ASLQGVGLETQY
TRBV6-5	TRBJ2-2	ASSYGGAGELF
TRBV28	TRBJ1-3	ASSLEGSWSGNTIY
TRBV7-9	TRBJ2-1	ASSPNLGPSYNEQF
TRBV5-5	TRBJ2-2	ASTWDRGTGELF
TRBV29-1	TRBJ2-1	SVDLGYEQF
TRBV6-6	TRBJ2-1	ASSYSLDEQF
TRBV5-1	TRBJ2-1	ASSFRQGSFNEQF
TRBV12-5	TRBJ2-5	ASGPEEYQETQY
TRBV19	TRBJ2-7	ASSIYGDYEQY
TRBV12-3/TRBV12-4	TRBJ2-3	ASRPGQGAGDTQY
TRBV27	TRBJ1-5	ASSLSPGTGGSQPQH
TRBV6-5	TRBJ2-3	ASSPTGMGPDTQY
TRBV25-1	TRBJ2-1	ASSGNYNEQF
TRBV9	TRBJ2-3	ASNPGLAPTDTQY
TRBV27	TRBJ2-1	AVQTPPGGPGNEQF
TRBV5-5	TRBJ1-1	ASSPYREGMNTEAF
TRBV27	TRBJ1-1	ASSPLLGGTRTEAF
TRBV20-1	TRBJ2-7	SAPPGREPYEQY
TRBV27	TRBJ2-7	ASSPVLGYEQY
TRBV7-9	TRBJ2-2	ASRPTSGPGTGELF
TRBV7-2	TRBJ2-1	ASRGLGSNEQF
TRBV27	TRBJ1-2	ASSLRRQVNYGYT
TRBV9	TRBJ2-2	ASSLYGSPNTGELF
TRBV12-3/TRBV12-4	TRBJ2-1	ASSSRDYYYNEQF
TRBV7-9	TRBJ2-7	ASSISYELAAGAY